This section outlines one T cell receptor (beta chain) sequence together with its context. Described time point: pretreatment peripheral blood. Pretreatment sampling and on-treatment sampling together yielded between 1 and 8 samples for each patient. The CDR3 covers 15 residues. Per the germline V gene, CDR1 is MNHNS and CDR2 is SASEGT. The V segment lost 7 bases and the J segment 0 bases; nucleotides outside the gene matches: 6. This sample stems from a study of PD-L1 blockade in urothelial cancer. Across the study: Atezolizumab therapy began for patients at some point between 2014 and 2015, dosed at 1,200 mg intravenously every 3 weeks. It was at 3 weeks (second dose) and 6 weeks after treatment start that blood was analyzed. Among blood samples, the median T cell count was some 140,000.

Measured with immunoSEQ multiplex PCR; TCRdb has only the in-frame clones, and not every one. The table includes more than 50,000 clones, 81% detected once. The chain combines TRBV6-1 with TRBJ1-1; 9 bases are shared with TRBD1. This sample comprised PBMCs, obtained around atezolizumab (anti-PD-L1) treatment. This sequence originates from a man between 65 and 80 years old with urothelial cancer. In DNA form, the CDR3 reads TGTGCCAGCAAAATAACAGGGGGCATGAACACTGAAGCTTTCTTT. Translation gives CASKITGGMNTEAFF.